This entry is about one T cell receptor (beta chain). These data originate in a study of Graves' ophthalmopathy and Graves' hyperthyroidism. Amplifying from RNA transcripts, the study obtained TCR beta CDR3 regions. HTBI primers were used in a first-round RT-PCR, which preceded a second-round multiplex PCR. Each CDR3 protein is one row after TCRdb ran MiXCR on the multiplex PCR reads. The sample yields approximately 700,000 distinct CDR3 sequences, 35% to 50% seen once. Sequenced: peripheral blood. This sequence was found in an adult man with Graves' ophthalmopathy.

This CDR3 is CASRDRVEAFF. The CDR3 coding sequence is TGTGCTAGCCGGGACAGGGTTGAAGCTTTCTTT. The chain joins TRBV2 to TRBJ1-1; TRBD1 agrees at 9 bases. Per germline, CDR1 SNHLY and CDR2 FYNNEI. This CDR3 comprises 11 residues.